This record covers a single T cell receptor (beta chain). This entry comes from a study of blood T cell repertoires in COVID-19. Study-level information: Sources were T cells, B-cell-depleted T cells, or PBMCs; the material itself was cDNA or gDNA.

TCRdb's table, derived via immunoSEQ multiplex PCR, lists solely in-frame clones and lacks some. The repertoire consists of over 80,000 clones, with about 74% occurring once and the leading ten covering less than 5%. The ends were cut back, 3 bases at V and 2 bases at J, with 11 bases in the middle. This CDR3 has 14 amino acids. The V gene's germline CDR1 is KGHSH and CDR2 LQKENI. The TCR originated in a man between 65 and 85 years old with COVID-19, enrolled during active disease. Source material: peripheral blood. The chain has TRBV18 and TRBJ2-7, with D possibly matching TRBD1 (5 bases). The DNA of the CDR3 is TGTGCCAGCTCACCTAAGACAGCAGCCTACGAGCAGTACTTC. Translated, it gives CASSPKTAAYEQYF.